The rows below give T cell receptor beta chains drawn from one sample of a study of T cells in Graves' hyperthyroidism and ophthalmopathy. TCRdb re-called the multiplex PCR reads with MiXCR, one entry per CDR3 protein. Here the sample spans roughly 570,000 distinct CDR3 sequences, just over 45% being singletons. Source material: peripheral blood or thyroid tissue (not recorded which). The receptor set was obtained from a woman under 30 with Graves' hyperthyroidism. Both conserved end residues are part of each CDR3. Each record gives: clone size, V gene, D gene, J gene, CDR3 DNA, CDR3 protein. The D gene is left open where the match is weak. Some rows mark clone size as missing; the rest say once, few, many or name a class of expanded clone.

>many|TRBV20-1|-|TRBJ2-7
TGCAGTGCTAGGGGGGGCGGGAACGAGCAGTACTTC
CSARGGGNEQYF
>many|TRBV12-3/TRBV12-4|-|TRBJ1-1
TGTGCCAGCAGTTTAGAGGCGAGGGAGGCTCCGAACACTGAAGCTTTCTTT
CASSLEAREAPNTEAFF
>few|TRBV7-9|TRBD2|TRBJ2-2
TGTGCCAGCAGGATCCTAGCGGGAGATACCGGGGAGCTGTTTTTT
CASRILAGDTGELFF
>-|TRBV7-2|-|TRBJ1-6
TGTGCCAGCAGCCCTAGGGTAGCCAATTCACCCCTCCACTTT
CASSPRVANSPLHF
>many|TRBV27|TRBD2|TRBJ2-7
TGTGCCAGCAGTTGGGTTGCGCGGGGGTACGAGCAGTACTTC
CASSWVARGYEQYF
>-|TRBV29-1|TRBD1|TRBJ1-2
TGCAGCGTTGAAGGCTCAAACCGACAGGGCGGCGGCTACACCTTC
CSVEGSNRQGGGYTF
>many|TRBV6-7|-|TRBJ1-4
TGTGCCAGCAGTTACTCGATTATCACCTCAACTAATGAAAAACTGTTTTTT
CASSYSIITSTNEKLFF
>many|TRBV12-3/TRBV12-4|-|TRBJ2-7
TGTGCCAGCAGTTACCCCGGGGGCGGAGGTACCTACGAGCAGTACTTC
CASSYPGGGGTYEQYF
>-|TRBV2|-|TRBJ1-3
TGTGCCAGCAGTACAAGGCGGGGGCATGGAAACACCATATATTTT
CASSTRRGHGNTIYF
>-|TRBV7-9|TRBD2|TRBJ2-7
TGTGCCAGCAGCCCTAGCGGGAGGCTGTACTTC
CASSPSGRLYF
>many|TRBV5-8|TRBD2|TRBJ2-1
TGTGCCAGCAGCTTAAGCAAGGGAGGGCCTAGGTCCTACAATGAGCAGTTCTTC
CASSLSKGGPRSYNEQFF
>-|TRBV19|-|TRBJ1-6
TGTGCCAGTAGACTGTGGTCCGATTCACCCCTCCACTTT
CASRLWSDSPLHF
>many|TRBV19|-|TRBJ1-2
TGTGCCAGTTTGACAGCATATGATGGCTACACCTTC
CASLTAYDGYTF
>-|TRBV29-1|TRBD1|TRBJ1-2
TGCAGCAGTACCGGACAGGGGGTCTATGGCTACACCTTC
CSSTGQGVYGYTF